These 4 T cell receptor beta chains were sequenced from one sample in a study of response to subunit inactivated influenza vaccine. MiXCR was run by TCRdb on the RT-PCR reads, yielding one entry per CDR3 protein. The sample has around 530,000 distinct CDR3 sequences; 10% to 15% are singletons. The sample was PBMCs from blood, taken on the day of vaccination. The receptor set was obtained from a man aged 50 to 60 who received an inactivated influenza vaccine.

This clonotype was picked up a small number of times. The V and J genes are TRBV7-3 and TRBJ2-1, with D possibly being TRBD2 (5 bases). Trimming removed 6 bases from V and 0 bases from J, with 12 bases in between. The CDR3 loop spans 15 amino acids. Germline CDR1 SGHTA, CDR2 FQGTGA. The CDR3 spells CASRPRLLSYNEQFF. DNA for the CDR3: TGTGCCAGCAGACCTAGACTACTCTCCTACAATGAGCAGTTCTTC.

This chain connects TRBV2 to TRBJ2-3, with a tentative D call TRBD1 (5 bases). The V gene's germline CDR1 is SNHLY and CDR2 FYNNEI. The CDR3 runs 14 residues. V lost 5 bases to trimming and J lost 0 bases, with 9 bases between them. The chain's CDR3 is CASSRRASTDTQYF. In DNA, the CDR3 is TGTGCCAGCAGTCGCAGGGCAAGCACAGATACGCAGTATTTT.

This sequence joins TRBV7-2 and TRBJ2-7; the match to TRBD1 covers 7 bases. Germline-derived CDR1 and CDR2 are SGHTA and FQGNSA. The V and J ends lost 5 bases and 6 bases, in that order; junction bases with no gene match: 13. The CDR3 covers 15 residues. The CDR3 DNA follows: TGTGCCAGCAGCATCCGTGGACAGGTCCCGGCCGAGCAGTACTTC. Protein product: CASSIRGQVPAEQYF.

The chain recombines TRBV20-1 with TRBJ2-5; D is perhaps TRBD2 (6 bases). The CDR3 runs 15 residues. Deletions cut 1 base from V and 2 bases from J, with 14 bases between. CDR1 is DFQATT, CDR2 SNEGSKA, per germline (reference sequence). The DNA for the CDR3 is TGCAGTGCTAGAGGGAGGGCGGGGTGGCAAGAGACCCAGTACTTC. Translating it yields CSARGRAGWQETQYF.